This TCR beta chain stems from a study of radiotherapy plus CTLA-4 blockade in lung cancer. Overall study context: In around 17% of patients, objective responses were seen; roughly 28% had disease control. Study-level findings and limits: Reported findings show early blood T cell clone dynamics, with interferon-beta, best predicted response.

Turning to this clone: No antigen is known for it.

The CDR3 spans 14 residues. CDR1 and CDR2 from the germline V gene are SEHNR and FQNEAQ (reference sequence). V trimming: 6 bases; J trimming: 4 bases; junction bases outside the gene matches: 3. The assay was immunoSEQ multiplex PCR, and TCRdb's table has in-frame clones only and misses some. The sample shows 40,000 to 45,000 clones, approximately 77% of them seen only once. This receptor was taken from a human donor with non-small cell lung cancer whose response to radiotherapy plus ipilimumab could not be evaluated. The J gene is TRBJ2-6, the V gene TRBV7-9; TRBD1 aligns across 7 bases. This material consisted of peripheral blood, taken from a patient treated with radiotherapy plus ipilimumab. CDR3 nucleotide sequence: TGTGCCAGCAGGAGGGGGCTCGGGGCCAACGTCCTGACTTTC. It translates to CASRRGLGANVLTF.